The clone carrying this T cell receptor beta chain was observed a single time. As originally analysed: Scientists estimated how many nucleated cells there were by amplifying reference gene primers. The assay was immunoSEQ multiplex PCR, and TCRdb's table has in-frame clones only and misses some. The V and J calls and clone size were taken over from that table, and D and trimming were inferred from the DNA. The profile covers around 140,000 clones, with roughly 84% appearing a single time and 7% to 9.5% taken by the ten largest. Germline loops: CDR1 DFQATT, CDR2 SNEGSKA (reference sequence). The CDR3 contains 11 residues. The V gene lost 6 bases and the J gene lost 9 bases, with 12 bases spanning the gap. It was during active infection that Seattle patients were enrolled and then longitudinally followed. This sample is drawn from a study of blood T cell repertoires in COVID-19. Study background: Collection of acute and convalescent COVID-19 samples took place in the United States, Italy and Spain. In each case, the material was cDNA or gDNA derived from T cells, B-cell-depleted T cells, or PBMCs.

This TCR came from a man aged 30-40 years with COVID-19, enrolled during active disease. Sequencing was done on a sample of peripheral blood. This chain links TRBV20-1 with TRBJ2-1; D perhaps matches TRBD2 (6 bases). The CDR3 DNA reads TGCAGTGCGCGGAGGGCCAGTGAGCAGTTCTTC. Translating it yields CSARRASEQFF.